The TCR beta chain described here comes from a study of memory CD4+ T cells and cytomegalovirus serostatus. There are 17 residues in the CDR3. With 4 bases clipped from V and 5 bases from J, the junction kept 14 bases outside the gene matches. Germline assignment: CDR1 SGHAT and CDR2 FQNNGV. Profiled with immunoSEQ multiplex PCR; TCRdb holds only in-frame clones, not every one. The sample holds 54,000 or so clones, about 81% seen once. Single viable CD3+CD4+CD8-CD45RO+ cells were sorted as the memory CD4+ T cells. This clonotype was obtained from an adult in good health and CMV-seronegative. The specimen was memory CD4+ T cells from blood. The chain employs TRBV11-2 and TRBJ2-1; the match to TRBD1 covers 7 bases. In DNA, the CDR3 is TGTGCCAGCAGCTCCCTCAAGAAAGACAGGGTCCACAATGAGCAGTTCTTC. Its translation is CASSSLKKDRVHNEQFF.